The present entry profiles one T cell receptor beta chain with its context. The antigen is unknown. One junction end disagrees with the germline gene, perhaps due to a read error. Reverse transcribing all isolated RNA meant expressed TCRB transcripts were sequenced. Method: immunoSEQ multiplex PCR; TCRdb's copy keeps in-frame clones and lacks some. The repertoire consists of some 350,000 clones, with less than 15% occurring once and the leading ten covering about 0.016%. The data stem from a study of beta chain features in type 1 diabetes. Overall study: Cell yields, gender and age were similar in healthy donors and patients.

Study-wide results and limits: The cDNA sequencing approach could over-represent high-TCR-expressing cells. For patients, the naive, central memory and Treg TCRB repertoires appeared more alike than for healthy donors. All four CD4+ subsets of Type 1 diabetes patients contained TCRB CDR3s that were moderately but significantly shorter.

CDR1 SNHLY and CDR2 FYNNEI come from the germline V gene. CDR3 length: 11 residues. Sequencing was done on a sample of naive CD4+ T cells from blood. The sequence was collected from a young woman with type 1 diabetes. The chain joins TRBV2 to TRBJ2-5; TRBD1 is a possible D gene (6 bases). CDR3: CASSGSGTKNF. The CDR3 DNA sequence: TGTGCCAGCAGTGGCTCCGGGACAAAGAACTTC.